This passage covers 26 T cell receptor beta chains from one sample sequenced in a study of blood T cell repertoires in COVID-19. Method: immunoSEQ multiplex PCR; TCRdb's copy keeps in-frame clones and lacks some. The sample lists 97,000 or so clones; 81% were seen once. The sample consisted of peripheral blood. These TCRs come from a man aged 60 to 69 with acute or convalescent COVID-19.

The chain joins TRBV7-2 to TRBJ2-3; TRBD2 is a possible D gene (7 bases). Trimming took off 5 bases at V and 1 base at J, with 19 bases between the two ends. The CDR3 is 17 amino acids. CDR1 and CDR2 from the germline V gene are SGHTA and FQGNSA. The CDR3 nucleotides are TGTGCCAGCAGCCGGTTGGGGGGGCGCGGAGGCACAGATACGCAGTATTTT. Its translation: CASSRLGGRGGTDTQYF.

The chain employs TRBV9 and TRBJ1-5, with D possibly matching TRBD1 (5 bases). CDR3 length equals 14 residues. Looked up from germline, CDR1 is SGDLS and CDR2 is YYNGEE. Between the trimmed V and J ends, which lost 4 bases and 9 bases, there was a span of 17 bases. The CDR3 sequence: CASSRTGDNGPQHF. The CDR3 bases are TGTGCCAGCAGCCGTACGGGGGATAACGGGCCCCAGCATTTT.

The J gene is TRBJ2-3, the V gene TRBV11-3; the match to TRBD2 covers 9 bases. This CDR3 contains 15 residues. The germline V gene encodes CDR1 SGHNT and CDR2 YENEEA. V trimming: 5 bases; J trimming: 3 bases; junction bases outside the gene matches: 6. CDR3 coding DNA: TGTGCCAGCAGCCCTCTGACTAGCGGAACAGATACGCAGTATTTT. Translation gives CASSPLTSGTDTQYF. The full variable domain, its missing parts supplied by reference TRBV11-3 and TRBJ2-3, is EAGVVQSPRYKIIEKKQPVAFWCNPISGHNTLYWYLQNLGQGPELLIRYENEEAVDDSQLPKDRFSAERLKGVDSTLKIQPAELGDSAVYLCASSPLTSGTDTQYFGPGTRLTVL.

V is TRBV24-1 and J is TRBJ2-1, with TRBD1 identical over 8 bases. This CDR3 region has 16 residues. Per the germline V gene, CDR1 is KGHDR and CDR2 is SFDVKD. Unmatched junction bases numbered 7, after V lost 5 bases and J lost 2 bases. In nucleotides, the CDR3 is TGTGCCACCAGTGGCCTTCAGGGGGCAACCTACAATGAGCAGTTCTTC. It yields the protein CATSGLQGATYNEQFF.

In DNA, the CDR3 is TGTGCCAGCAGGCCGGACAGTAACTATGGCTACACCTTC. This translates into CASRPDSNYGYTF. The V gene is TRBV25-1, the J gene TRBJ1-2; tentative D call: TRBD1 (6 bases). V lost 6 bases and J lost 1, with 9 bases in between. Germline lookup yields CDR1 MGHDK and CDR2 SYGVNS. This CDR3 spans 13 amino acids.

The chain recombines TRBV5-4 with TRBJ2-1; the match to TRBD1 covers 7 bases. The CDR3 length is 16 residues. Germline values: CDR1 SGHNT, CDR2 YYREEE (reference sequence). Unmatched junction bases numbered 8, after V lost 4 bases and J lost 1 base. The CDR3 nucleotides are TGTGCCAGCAGCCGCACCGGGACAGTTTCCTACAATGAGCAGTTCTTC. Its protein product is CASSRTGTVSYNEQFF.

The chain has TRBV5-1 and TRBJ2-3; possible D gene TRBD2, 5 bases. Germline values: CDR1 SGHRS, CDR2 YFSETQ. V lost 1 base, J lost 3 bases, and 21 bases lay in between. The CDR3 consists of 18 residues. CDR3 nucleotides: TGCGCCAGCAGCTTGTCCGGTCAGGTCGGGGTGAGGACAGATACGCAGTATTTT. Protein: CASSLSGQVGVRTDTQYF.

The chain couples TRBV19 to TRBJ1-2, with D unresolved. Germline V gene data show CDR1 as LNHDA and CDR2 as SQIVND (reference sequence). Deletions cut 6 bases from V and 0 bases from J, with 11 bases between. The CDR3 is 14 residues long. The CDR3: CASRIFSTNYGYTF. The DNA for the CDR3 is TGTGCCAGTAGGATTTTTAGTACTAACTATGGCTACACCTTC.

CDR3 sequence: CASSLLSVVYNSPLHF. The CDR3 DNA is TGTGCCAGCAGCCTCTTATCAGTCGTCTATAATTCACCCCTCCACTTT. This chain uses TRBV6-2 or TRBV6-3 with TRBJ1-6; D uncertain. The germline CDR1 and CDR2 sequences are MNHEY and SVGEGT. V was shortened by 6 bases and J by 3 bases, with 15 bases between the two germline ends. The CDR3 is made up of 16 amino acids.

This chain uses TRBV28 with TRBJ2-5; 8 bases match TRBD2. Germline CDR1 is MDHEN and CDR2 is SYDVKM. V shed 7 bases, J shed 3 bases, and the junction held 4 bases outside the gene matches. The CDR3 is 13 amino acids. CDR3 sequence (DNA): TGTGCCAGCAACCTAGCGGGCAAAGAGACCCAGTACTTC. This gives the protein CASNLAGKETQYF.

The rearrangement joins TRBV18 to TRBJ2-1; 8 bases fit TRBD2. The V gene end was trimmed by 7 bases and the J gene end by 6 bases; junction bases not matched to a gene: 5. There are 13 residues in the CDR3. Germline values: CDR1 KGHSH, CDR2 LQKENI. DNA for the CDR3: TGTGCCAGCTTACCGGGACTAGTCAATGAGCAGTTCTTC. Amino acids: CASLPGLVNEQFF.

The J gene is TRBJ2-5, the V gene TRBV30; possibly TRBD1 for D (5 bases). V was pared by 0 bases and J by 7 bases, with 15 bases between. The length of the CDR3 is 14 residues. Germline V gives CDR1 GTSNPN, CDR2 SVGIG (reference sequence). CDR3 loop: CAWSVLGPPRTQYF. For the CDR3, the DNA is TGTGCCTGGAGTGTACTGGGGCCCCCTAGGACCCAGTACTTC.

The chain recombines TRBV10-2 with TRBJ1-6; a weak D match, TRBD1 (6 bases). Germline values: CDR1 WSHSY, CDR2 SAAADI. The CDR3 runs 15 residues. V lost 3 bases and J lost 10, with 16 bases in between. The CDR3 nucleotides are TGCGCCAGCAGTGAATTGTGGCAGGGGCAATCACCCCTCCACTTT. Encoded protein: CASSELWQGQSPLHF.

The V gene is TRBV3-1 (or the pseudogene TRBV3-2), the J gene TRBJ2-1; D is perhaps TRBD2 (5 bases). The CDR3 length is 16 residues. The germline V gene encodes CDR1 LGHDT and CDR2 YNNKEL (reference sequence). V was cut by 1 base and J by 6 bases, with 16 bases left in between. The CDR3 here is CASSQGWTFARNEQFF. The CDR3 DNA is TGTGCCAGCAGCCAAGGTTGGACTTTTGCCCGCAATGAGCAGTTCTTC.

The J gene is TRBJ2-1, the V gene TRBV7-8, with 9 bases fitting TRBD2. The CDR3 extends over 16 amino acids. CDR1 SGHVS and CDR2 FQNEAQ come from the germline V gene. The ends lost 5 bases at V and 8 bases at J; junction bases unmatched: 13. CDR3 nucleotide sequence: TGTGCCAGCAGCACCCCCGGGACTAGCTCCAGCGATGAGCAGTTCTTC. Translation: CASSTPGTSSSDEQFF.

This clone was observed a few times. CDR3 nucleotide sequence: TGTGCCAGTAGTATAGGGCTAGCGGGACGTGAGCAGTTCTTC. Amino acid sequence: CASSIGLAGREQFF. The chain joins TRBV19 to TRBJ2-1; 9 bases align to TRBD2. The V gene's germline CDR1 is LNHDA and CDR2 SQIVND (reference sequence). Germline trimming cut 1 base from V and 9 bases from J; bases unmatched to any gene: 4. The CDR3 runs 14 residues.

CDR3 nucleotide sequence: TGTGCCATCAGTTTTCGGGAGCTTAGCTCCTATAATTCACCCCTCCACTTT. Its protein product is CAISFRELSSYNSPLHF. The chain recombines TRBV10-3 with TRBJ1-6, with D hard to call. Germline CDR1 ENHRY, CDR2 SYGVKD. The length of the CDR3 is 17 residues. With 5 bases removed from V and 0 bases from J, the gap between germline ends came to 14 bases.

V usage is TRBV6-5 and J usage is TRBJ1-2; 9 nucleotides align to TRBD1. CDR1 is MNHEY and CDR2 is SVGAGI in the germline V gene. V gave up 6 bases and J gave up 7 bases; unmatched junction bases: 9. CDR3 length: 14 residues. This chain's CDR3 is CASSPATGGGGYTF. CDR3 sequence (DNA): TGTGCCAGCAGCCCGGCTACAGGGGGCGGTGGCTACACCTTC.

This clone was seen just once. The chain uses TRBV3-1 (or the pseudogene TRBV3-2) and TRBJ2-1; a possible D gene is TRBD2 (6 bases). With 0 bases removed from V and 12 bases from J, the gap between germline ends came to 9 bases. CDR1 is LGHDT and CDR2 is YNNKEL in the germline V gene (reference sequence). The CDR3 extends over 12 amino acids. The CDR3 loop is CASSQDNGGQFF. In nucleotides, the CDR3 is TGTGCCAGCAGCCAAGATAACGGGGGGCAGTTCTTC.

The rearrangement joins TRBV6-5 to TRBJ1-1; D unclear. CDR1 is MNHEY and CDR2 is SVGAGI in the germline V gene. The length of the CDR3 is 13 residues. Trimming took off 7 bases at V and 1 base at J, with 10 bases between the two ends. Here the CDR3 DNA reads TGTGCCAGCAACTATCAGCCGAACACTGAAGCTTTCTTT. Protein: CASNYQPNTEAFF.

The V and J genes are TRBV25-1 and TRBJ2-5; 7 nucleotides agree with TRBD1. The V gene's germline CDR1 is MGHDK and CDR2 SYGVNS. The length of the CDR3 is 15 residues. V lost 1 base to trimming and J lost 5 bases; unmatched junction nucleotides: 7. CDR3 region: CASSESDRVWETQYF. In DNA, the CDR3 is TGTGCCAGCAGTGAATCTGACAGGGTCTGGGAGACCCAGTACTTC. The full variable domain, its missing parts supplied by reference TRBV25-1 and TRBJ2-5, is EADIYQTPRYLVIGTGKKITLECSQTMGHDKMYWYQQDPGMELHLIHYSYGVNSTEKGDLSSESTVSRIRTEHFPLTLESARPSHTSQYLCASSESDRVWETQYFGPGTRLLVL.

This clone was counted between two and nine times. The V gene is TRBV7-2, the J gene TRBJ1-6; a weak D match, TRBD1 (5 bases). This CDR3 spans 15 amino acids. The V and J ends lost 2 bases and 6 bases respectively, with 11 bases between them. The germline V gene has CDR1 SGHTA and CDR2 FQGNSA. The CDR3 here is CASSLQGVANSPLHF. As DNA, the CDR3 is TGTGCCAGCAGCTTACAGGGTGTCGCTAATTCACCCCTCCACTTT.

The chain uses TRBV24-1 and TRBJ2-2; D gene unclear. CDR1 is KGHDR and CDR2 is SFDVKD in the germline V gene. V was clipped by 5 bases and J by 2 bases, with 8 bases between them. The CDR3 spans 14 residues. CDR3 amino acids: CATSATANTGELFF. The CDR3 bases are TGTGCCACCAGTGCCACAGCAAACACCGGGGAGCTGTTTTTT.

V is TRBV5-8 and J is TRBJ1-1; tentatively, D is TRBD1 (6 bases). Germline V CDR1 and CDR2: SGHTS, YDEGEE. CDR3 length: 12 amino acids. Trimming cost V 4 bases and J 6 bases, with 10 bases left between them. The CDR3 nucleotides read TGTGCCAGCAGCGCACAGGGCTCTGAAGCTTTCTTT. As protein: CASSAQGSEAFF.

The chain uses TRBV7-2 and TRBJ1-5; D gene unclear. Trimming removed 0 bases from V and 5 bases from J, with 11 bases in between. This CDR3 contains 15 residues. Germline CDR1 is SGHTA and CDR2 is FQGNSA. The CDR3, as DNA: TGTGCCAGCAGCTTAGCGAAATACGGAGATCAGCCCCAGCATTTT. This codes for CASSLAKYGDQPQHF.

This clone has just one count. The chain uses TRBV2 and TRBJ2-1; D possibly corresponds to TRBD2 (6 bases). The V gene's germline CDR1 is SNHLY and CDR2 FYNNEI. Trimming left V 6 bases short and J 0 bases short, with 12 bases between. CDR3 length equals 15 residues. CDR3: CASRSGSFSYNEQFF. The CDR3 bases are TGTGCCAGCAGGTCCGGGAGCTTCTCCTACAATGAGCAGTTCTTC. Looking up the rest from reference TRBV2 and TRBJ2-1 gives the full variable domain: EPEVTQTPSHQVTQMGQEVILRCVPISNHLYFYWYRQILGQKVEFLVSFYNNEISEKSEIFDDQFSVERPDGSNFTLKIRSTKLEDSAMYFCASRSGSFSYNEQFFGPGTRLTVL.